One and the same sample provided the 22 T cell receptor beta chains below, sequenced in a study of Graves' ophthalmopathy and Graves' hyperthyroidism. Scientists amplified the TCR beta CDR3 regions from RNA transcripts. The first-round RT-PCR employed HTBI primers together with the Qiagen OneStep RT-PCR kit. A multiplex PCR was then performed as the second round. TCRdb analysed the multiplex PCR reads with MiXCR anew, one entry per CDR3 protein. The sample lists approximately 210,000 distinct CDR3 sequences, less than 30% seen once, with 9.1% in the top ten. Specimen: peripheral blood. The receptors come from a man aged 45 to 65 with Graves' ophthalmopathy.

The sample holds many counts of this clonotype. The chain couples TRBV6-1 to TRBJ2-7; 14 bases agree with TRBD2. V was pared by 4 bases and J by 6 bases, with 5 bases of the junction left unmatched. The CDR3 contains 15 residues. The V gene's germline CDR1 is MNHNS and CDR2 SASEGT. This CDR3 is CASSGTSGRLTEQYF. The CDR3 DNA is TGTGCCAGCAGTGGGACTAGCGGGAGGTTGACCGAGCAGTACTTC.

This clonotype was recorded many times. A much larger clone differs by one base, so this may be a read error. This chain links TRBV6-5 with TRBJ2-5, with D possibly called TRBD1 or TRBD2 (5 bases each). Germline CDR1 is MNHEY and CDR2 is SVGAGI. The CDR3 has 13 residues. V gave up 7 bases and J gave up 7 bases, with 16 bases separating them. CDR3 region: CASTRGVWGTQYF. CDR3 nucleotides: TGTGCCAGCACGAGAGGGGTTTGGGGGACCCAGTACTTC.

This chain uses TRBV28 with TRBJ2-7; 9 bases align to TRBD1. The junction had 9 bases not matched to a gene; V was cut back by 7 bases and J by 2 bases. The CDR3 totals 15 residues. Germline CDR1 MDHEN, CDR2 SYDVKM. The CDR3 reads CASTVGGTGTYEQYF. For the CDR3, the DNA is TGTGCCAGCACCGTGGGGGGGACAGGGACCTACGAGCAGTACTTC.

This clonotype was detected many times. The V and J genes are TRBV12-3 or TRBV12-4 and TRBJ2-5; 9 nucleotides match TRBD2. The CDR3 runs 14 residues. The V segment lost 3 bases and the J segment 4 bases; nucleotides outside the gene matches: 3. For the CDR3, the DNA is TGTGCCAGCAGTTTTCTAGCGGGGTTAGAGACCCAGTACTTC. Translating gives CASSFLAGLETQYF.

The chain joins TRBV6-2 or TRBV6-3 to TRBJ1-1; perhaps TRBD1 as D (6 bases). CDR1 is MNHEY and CDR2 is SVGEGT in the germline V gene. V was clipped by 5 bases and J by 7 bases, with 14 bases between them. The CDR3 extends over 13 amino acids. DNA for the CDR3: TGTGCCAGCAGTCAAACAGGGTCCGGTGAAGCTTTCTTT. Its translation is CASSQTGSGEAFF.

The chain couples TRBV24-1 to TRBJ1-1; D not resolved. CDR1 KGHDR and CDR2 SFDVKD come from the germline V gene. The CDR3 runs 14 residues. V dropped 7 bases and J dropped 2 bases, with 13 bases sitting between them. The CDR3: CATRATFGNTEAFF. The CDR3, as DNA: TGTGCCACCAGGGCCACATTTGGCAACACTGAAGCTTTCTTT.

This clonotype was picked up many times. This chain uses TRBV19 with TRBJ2-5, with D possibly TRBD1 on 6 matching bases. Trimming took off 3 bases at V and 5 bases at J, with 22 bases between the two ends. The CDR3 is 17 residues long. Per germline, CDR1 LNHDA and CDR2 SQIVND (reference sequence). CDR3 bases: TGTGCCAGTAGTATCGATGCCGGGACATATCAGGGGGAGACCCAGTACTTC. Its protein product is CASSIDAGTYQGETQYF.

The chain has TRBV11-2 and TRBJ2-7, with 9 bases fitting TRBD1. There are 16 residues in the CDR3. Germline CDR1 and CDR2: SGHAT and FQNNGV. The V gene end was trimmed by 5 bases and the J gene end by 0 bases; junction bases not matched to a gene: 8. The CDR3: CASSADRTGDSYEQYF. In DNA form, the CDR3 reads TGTGCCAGCAGCGCAGACAGGACAGGGGACTCCTACGAGCAGTACTTC.

This chain joins TRBV6-2 or TRBV6-3 and TRBJ2-2; the D gene is possibly TRBD2 (5 bases). Germline CDR1 is MNHEY and CDR2 is SVGEGT. V was pared by 0 bases and J by 5 bases, with 19 bases between. CDR3 length: 18 residues. The CDR3 loop is CASSYSINRGPGTGELFF. DNA for the CDR3: TGTGCCAGCAGTTACTCGATAAATCGGGGTCCGGGGACCGGGGAGCTGTTTTTT.

This clonotype was seen ten or more times. The chain employs TRBV11-2 and TRBJ2-5; the match to TRBD1 covers 9 bases. Germline V gene data show CDR1 as SGHAT and CDR2 as FQNNGV. The V gene end was trimmed by 4 bases and the J gene end by 5 bases; junction bases not matched to a gene: 2. The CDR3 consists of 13 residues. CDR3 in DNA: TGTGCCAGCAGCTACAGGGGGCTGGAGACCCAGTACTTC. Protein sequence: CASSYRGLETQYF.

This clonotype has only one observation. The V and J genes are TRBV20-1 and TRBJ1-3, with D hard to call. The germline V gene has CDR1 DFQATT and CDR2 SNEGSKA (reference sequence). This CDR3 is 14 amino acids long. Deletions cut 3 bases from V and 0 bases from J, with 9 bases between. Here the CDR3 reads CSASDVTSGNTIYF. For the CDR3, the DNA is TGCAGTGCTAGCGATGTTACCTCTGGAAACACCATATATTTT.

This clonotype appeared many times. The rearrangement uses TRBV10-3 and TRBJ1-2; 7 bases match TRBD1. The CDR3 loop spans 13 amino acids. Unmatched junction bases numbered 6, after V lost 7 bases and J lost 4 bases. Germline CDR1 reads ENHRY; CDR2 reads SYGVKD. CDR3 DNA sequence: TGTGCCATCACCCCGGGACAGAGCTATGGCTACACCTTC. Its protein is CAITPGQSYGYTF.

The chain joins TRBV27 to TRBJ2-2; 7 nucleotides agree with TRBD1. Germline V gene data show CDR1 as MNHEY and CDR2 as SMNVEV (reference sequence). This CDR3 comprises 15 residues. V dropped 6 bases and J dropped 0; count of bases not matched to a gene: 4. This CDR3 is CASSRQGPNTGELFF. CDR3 DNA: TGTGCCAGCAGCCGACAGGGCCCGAACACCGGGGAGCTGTTTTTT.

This clonotype was recorded many times. This chain joins TRBV5-5 and TRBJ2-7, with D possibly being TRBD1 (6 bases). The germline V and J ends were trimmed by 6 bases and 3 bases, with 10 bases remaining between them. The CDR3 length is 12 residues. The V gene's germline CDR1 is SGHKS and CDR2 YYEKEE (reference sequence). CDR3 nucleotides: TGTGCCAGCACCGCAGGGGACTACGAGCAGTACTTC. This translates into CASTAGDYEQYF.

The chain carries TRBV7-2 and TRBJ2-7; D uncertain. The CDR3 extends over 16 amino acids. V lost 0 bases and J lost 1, with 13 bases in between. CDR1 SGHTA and CDR2 FQGNSA come from the germline V gene. CDR3 nucleotides: TGTGCCAGCAGCTTAGCAGGGCAGGCGAAATCCTACGAGCAGTACTTC. It yields the protein CASSLAGQAKSYEQYF.

This clonotype has at least ten counts. The chain recombines TRBV12-3 or TRBV12-4 with TRBJ2-2; possibly TRBD1 for D (6 bases). Trimming cost V 1 base and J 4 bases, with 13 bases left between them. This CDR3 comprises 16 residues. The DNA of the CDR3 is TGTGCCAGCAGTTTAGGTGGGGGCCGGGGCACCGGGGAGCTGTTTTTT. The encoded protein is CASSLGGGRGTGELFF.

This clonotype was recorded at least ten times. The chain employs TRBV20-1 and TRBJ2-7; D is uncertain. The V gene lost 1 base and the J gene lost 0 bases, with 13 bases spanning the gap. CDR3 length equals 15 residues. Per germline, CDR1 DFQATT and CDR2 SNEGSKA (reference sequence). The CDR3 DNA is TGCAGTGCTAGAGCGTATGTCCCTGCCTCCTACGAGCAGTACTTC. Its translation is CSARAYVPASYEQYF.

This sequence joins TRBV30 and TRBJ1-1; the D is unclear. V lost 0 bases, J lost 5 bases, and 10 bases lay in between. This CDR3 comprises 13 residues. Germline V lookup: CDR1 GTSNPN, CDR2 SVGIG (reference sequence). In nucleotides, the CDR3 is TGTGCCTGGAGTGTGGGAACCTTGACTGAAGCTTTCTTT. Translating gives CAWSVGTLTEAFF.

The J gene is TRBJ1-1, the V gene TRBV7-3, with D unclear. The length of the CDR3 is 12 residues. Germline loops: CDR1 SGHTA, CDR2 FQGTGA. CDR3 amino acids: CTLGRTNTEAFF. CDR3 sequence (DNA): TGTACCTTAGGGCGGACGAACACTGAAGCTTTCTTT.

This clonotype was found many times. The J gene is TRBJ2-5, the V gene TRBV4-1; perhaps TRBD2 as D (6 bases). V lost 1 base to trimming and J lost 5 bases, with 14 bases between them. The CDR3 has 15 amino acids. Germline CDR1 is MGHRA and CDR2 is YSYEKL. For the CDR3, the DNA is TGCGCCAGCAGCCAAGGGCAAGCCCGGGGGGAGACCCAGTACTTC. This encodes CASSQGQARGETQYF.

This clonotype was counted at least ten times. The rearrangement links TRBV5-1 to TRBJ1-5; unclear D gene. With 3 bases removed from V and 5 bases from J, the gap between germline ends came to 9 bases. Looked up from germline, CDR1 is SGHRS and CDR2 is YFSETQ. CDR3 length: 13 amino acids. CDR3 sequence: CASSSSPHQPQHF. The CDR3 nucleotides read TGCGCCAGCAGCTCTTCTCCCCATCAGCCCCAGCATTTT.

The table lists this clonotype with many counts. V gene TRBV6-1 combines with J gene TRBJ1-1; D remains unclear. Germline loops: CDR1 MNHNS, CDR2 SASEGT. The CDR3 spans 14 residues. Trimming left V 6 bases short and J 5 bases short, with 16 bases between. CDR3 sequence: CASSDGPIKTEAFF. The CDR3, as DNA: TGTGCCAGCAGCGATGGCCCCATTAAGACTGAAGCTTTCTTT.